The clone carrying this T cell receptor (beta chain) came up a few times. Its antigen is unidentified. These data originate in a study of CD8 T cells in ankylosing spondylitis. As the method for making TCR beta libraries, quantitative 5'-RACE with molecular barcodes was used. TCRdb passed the 5' RACE reads through MiXCR, listing each CDR3 protein once. The sample holds 250,000 to 300,000 distinct CDR3 sequences, around 20% seen once. Study results and limitations: The clones that were linked to disease were reported to be significantly enriched in matched synovial fluid samples from ankylosing spondylitis patients. Those disease-linked clones were CD8+; they were also relatively rare in peripheral blood.

The CDR3 sequence is 18 residues long. This receptor was taken from a male donor with ankylosing spondylitis or in good health (not recorded which). Sample: blood, either unsorted or a sorted T cell fraction (not recorded which). The chain joins TRBV21-1 to TRBJ1-2; the listed D gene, TRBD1, was not tested against the DNA. TRBV21-1 is reported as a pseudogene. This CDR3 is CASSAKNQGAKANYGYTF. The CDR3 DNA reads TGTGCCAGCAGCGCAAAAAATCAGGGGGCGAAAGCTAACTATGGCTACACCTTC.